The 10 T cell receptor beta chains below all came from one sample that was sequenced in a study of T cell responses to AZD1222 COVID-19 vaccine (dated by TCRdb to the early 2020s). The method was the immunoSEQ multiplex PCR assay. TCRdb mirrors the immuneACCESS table, restricted to in-frame sequences. Some clones are absent from its copies; in checked studies, under half trace to an unresolved V gene, and the reason for the others is unknown. Within this sample are around 140,000 clones, with 85% to 95% of them counted one time only. The ten biggest clones cover roughly 12% of the sample. The intended sense of this specimen's time point label: sample from adult after SARS-CoV-2 infection, after symptom onset. The sample here was peripheral blood, taken after recovery from COVID-19. These receptors all come from an adult who had recovered from COVID-19.

The CDR3 nucleotides are TGTGCCAGCTCACCTAGACAGGGGGCAGGGGAGCAGTACTTC. It translates to CASSPRQGAGEQYF. The chain couples TRBV18 to TRBJ2-7; TRBD1 matches at 10 bases. Germline lookup yields CDR1 KGHSH and CDR2 LQKENI. The CDR3 is 14 residues long. With V trimmed by 3 bases and J by 7 bases, 6 bases remained unmatched.

The V gene is TRBV11-2, the J gene TRBJ2-1, with TRBD2 identical over 10 bases. The germline gives CDR1 SGHAT, CDR2 FQNNGV. Trimming cost V 5 bases and J 5 bases; bases outside gene matches: 3. This CDR3 comprises 14 residues. The CDR3 sequence: CASSRLAGDNEQFF. The DNA of the CDR3 is TGTGCCAGCAGCCGACTAGCGGGTGACAATGAGCAGTTCTTC.

The chain is built from TRBV4-1 and TRBJ1-1, with D unclear. The CDR3 runs to 15 residues. The germline CDR1 and CDR2 sequences are MGHRA and YSYEKL. The V gene lost 3 bases and the J gene lost 0 bases, with 11 bases spanning the gap. The CDR3 DNA sequence: TGCGCCAGCAGCCACTTACGGGCGATGAACACTGAAGCTTTCTTT. Encoded protein: CASSHLRAMNTEAFF.

J is TRBJ2-7 and V is TRBV7-9; no firm D call. The CDR3 runs 13 residues. Germline V gene sequence: CDR1 SEHNR, CDR2 FQNEAQ (reference sequence). Trimming removed 4 bases from V and 6 bases from J, with 13 bases in between. This chain's CDR3 is CASSSLLRLEQYF. CDR3 in DNA: TGTGCCAGCAGCTCCCTCCTACGGCTCGAGCAGTACTTC.

V gene TRBV19 combines with J gene TRBJ1-5; D gene unclear. Germline V gives CDR1 LNHDA, CDR2 SQIVND (reference sequence). Trimming took 6 bases from V and 0 from J, leaving 12 bases between them. This CDR3 is built from 15 residues. The CDR3 nucleotides read TGTGCCAGTAGACCTCCGGGTCATAGCAATCAGCCCCAGCATTTT. Translating it yields CASRPPGHSNQPQHF.

The sample holds one count of this clone. The chain joins TRBV28 to TRBJ1-4, with D tentatively TRBD1 (5 bases). Germline CDR1 MDHEN, CDR2 SYDVKM. The CDR3 extends over 15 amino acids. V gave up 5 bases and J gave up 6 bases, with 16 bases separating them. The CDR3 sequence is CASSTRTRRYEKLFF. For the CDR3, the DNA is TGTGCCAGCAGTACCCGGACAAGGAGATATGAAAAACTGTTTTTT.

V and J are TRBV10-1 and TRBJ2-2; the D gene is possibly TRBD2 (6 bases). Trimming removed 4 bases from V and 6 bases from J, with 15 bases in between. CDR1 and CDR2 from the germline V gene are WNHNN and SYGVQD (reference sequence). This CDR3 is 15 amino acids long. CDR3 coding DNA: TGCGCCAGCAGTGTAGGGACCGGGAGATCCGGGGAGCTGTTTTTT. The encoded protein is CASSVGTGRSGELFF.

The J gene is TRBJ2-6, the V gene TRBV3-1 (or the pseudogene TRBV3-2); D ambiguous. From germline, CDR1 is LGHDT and CDR2 YNNKEL (reference sequence). The CDR3 runs 18 residues. The germline V and J ends were trimmed by 0 bases and 0 bases, with 12 bases remaining between them. CDR3 sequence reads: CASSQDLLRFSGANVLTF. The CDR3 nucleotides are TGTGCCAGCAGCCAAGATCTGTTGCGGTTCTCTGGGGCCAACGTCCTGACTTTC.

The rearrangement links TRBV13 to TRBJ1-4; D is ambiguous. The V gene lost 5 bases and the J gene lost 6 bases, with 19 bases spanning the gap. CDR1 and CDR2 from the germline V gene are PRHDT and FYEKMQ (reference sequence). CDR3 length: 16 residues. CDR3 sequence: CASSPTRTAADEKLFF. The CDR3 DNA sequence: TGTGCCAGCAGCCCTACAAGGACCGCCGCCGATGAAAAACTGTTTTTT.

This sequence joins TRBV6-1 and TRBJ2-4; 7 bases align to TRBD2. V was clipped by 2 bases and J by 8 bases; unmatched bases: 6. CDR1 and CDR2 from the germline V gene are MNHNS and SASEGT. This CDR3 contains 14 residues. The CDR3 nucleotides are TGTGCCAGCAGTGAATCAAGGGGAGGGGACATTCAGTACTTC. Protein product: CASSESRGGDIQYF.